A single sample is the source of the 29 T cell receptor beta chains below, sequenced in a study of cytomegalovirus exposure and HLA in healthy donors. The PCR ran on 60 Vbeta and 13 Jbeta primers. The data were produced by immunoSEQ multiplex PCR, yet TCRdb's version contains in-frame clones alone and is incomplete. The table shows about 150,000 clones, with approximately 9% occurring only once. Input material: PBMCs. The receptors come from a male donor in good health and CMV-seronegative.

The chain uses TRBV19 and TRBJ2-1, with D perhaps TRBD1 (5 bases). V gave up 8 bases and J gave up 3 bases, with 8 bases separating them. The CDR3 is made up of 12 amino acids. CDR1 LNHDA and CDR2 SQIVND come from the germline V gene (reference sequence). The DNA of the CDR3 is TGTGCCAGTCAGGGTTACTACAATGAGCAGTTCTTC. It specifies CASQGYYNEQFF.

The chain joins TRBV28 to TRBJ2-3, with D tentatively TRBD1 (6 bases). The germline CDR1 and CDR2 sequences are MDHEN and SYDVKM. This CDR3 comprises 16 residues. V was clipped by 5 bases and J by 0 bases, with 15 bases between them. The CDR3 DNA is TGTGCCAGCAGTCCTGGGGGCAGTCCTAGCACAGATACGCAGTATTTT. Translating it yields CASSPGGSPSTDTQYF.

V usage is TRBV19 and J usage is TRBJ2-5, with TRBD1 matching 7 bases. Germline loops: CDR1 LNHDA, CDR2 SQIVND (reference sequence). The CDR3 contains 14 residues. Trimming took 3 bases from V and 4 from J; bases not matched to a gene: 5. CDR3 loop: CASSIRQGTETQYF. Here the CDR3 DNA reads TGTGCCAGTAGTATTCGACAGGGCACAGAGACCCAGTACTTC.

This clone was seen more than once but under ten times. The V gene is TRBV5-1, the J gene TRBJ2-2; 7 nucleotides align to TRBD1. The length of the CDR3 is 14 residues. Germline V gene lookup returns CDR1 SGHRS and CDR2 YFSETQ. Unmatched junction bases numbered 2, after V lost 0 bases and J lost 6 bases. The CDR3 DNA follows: TGCGCCAGCAGCTTGGCCCAGGGGGCCGGGGAGCTGTTTTTT. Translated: CASSLAQGAGELFF.

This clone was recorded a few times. The DNA for the CDR3 is TGCGCCAGCTTATCTAACCGCAGGGCGAACACCGGGGAGCTGTTTTTT. Translation: CASLSNRRANTGELFF. The V call is TRBV10-2, the J call TRBJ2-2; perhaps TRBD1 as D (5 bases). Per germline, CDR1 WSHSY and CDR2 SAAADI. Trimming stripped 8 bases from V and 0 bases from J, with 16 bases between. This CDR3 comprises 16 residues.

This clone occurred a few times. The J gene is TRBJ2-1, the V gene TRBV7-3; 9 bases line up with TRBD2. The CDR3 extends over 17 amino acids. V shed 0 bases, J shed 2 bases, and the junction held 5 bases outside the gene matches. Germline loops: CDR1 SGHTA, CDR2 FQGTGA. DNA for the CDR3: TGTGCCAGCAGCTTAACTAGCGGGAGTAGGGCCTACAATGAGCAGTTCTTC. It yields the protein CASSLTSGSRAYNEQFF.

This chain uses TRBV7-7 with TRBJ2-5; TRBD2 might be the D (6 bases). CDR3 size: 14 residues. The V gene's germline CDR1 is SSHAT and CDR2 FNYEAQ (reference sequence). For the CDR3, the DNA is TGTGCTAGCTCATCGGGGGTGCTCGGGGAGACCCAGTACTTC. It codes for CASSSGVLGETQYF.

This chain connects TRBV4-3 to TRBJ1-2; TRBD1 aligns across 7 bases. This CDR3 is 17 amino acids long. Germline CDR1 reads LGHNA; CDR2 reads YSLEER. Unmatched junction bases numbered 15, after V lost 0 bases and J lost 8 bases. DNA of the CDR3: TGCGCCAGCAGCCAAGATTCAGGGGGGCGCCGCGGAAAGGGCTACACCTTC. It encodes CASSQDSGGRRGKGYTF.

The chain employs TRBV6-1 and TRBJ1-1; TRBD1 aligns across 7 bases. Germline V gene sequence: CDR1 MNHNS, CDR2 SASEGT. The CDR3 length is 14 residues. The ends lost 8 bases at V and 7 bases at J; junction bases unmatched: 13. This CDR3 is CASASVTGSNEAFF. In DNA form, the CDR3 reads TGTGCCAGCGCAAGTGTGACAGGGTCGAATGAAGCTTTCTTT.

The CDR3 here is CASSPWVAGYNEQFF. The CDR3 DNA sequence: TGTGCCAGCTCACCCTGGGTAGCGGGATACAATGAGCAGTTCTTC. The V and J genes are TRBV18 and TRBJ2-1; the match to TRBD2 covers 8 bases. The germline V gene encodes CDR1 KGHSH and CDR2 LQKENI. The CDR3 is 15 amino acids. Losses at the gene ends were 3 bases for V and 4 bases for J; bases not matched to a gene: 5.

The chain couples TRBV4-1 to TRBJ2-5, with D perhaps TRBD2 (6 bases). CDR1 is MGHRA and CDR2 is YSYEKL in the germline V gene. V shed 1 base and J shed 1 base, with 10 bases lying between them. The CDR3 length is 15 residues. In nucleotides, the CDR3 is TGCGCCAGCAGCCAAGGTCGCGGGGTCCAAGAGACCCAGTACTTC. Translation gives CASSQGRGVQETQYF.

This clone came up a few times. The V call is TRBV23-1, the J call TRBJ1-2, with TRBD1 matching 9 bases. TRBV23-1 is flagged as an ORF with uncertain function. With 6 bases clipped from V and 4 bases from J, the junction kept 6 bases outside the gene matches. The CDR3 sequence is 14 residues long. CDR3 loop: CASRGTGNGYGYTF. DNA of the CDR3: TGCGCCAGCAGGGGGACAGGGAACGGCTATGGCTACACCTTC.

The CDR3 spells CASSQEDTRYNEQFF. CDR3 bases: TGCGCCAGCAGCCAAGAAGATACCAGGTACAATGAGCAGTTCTTC. This chain links TRBV4-3 with TRBJ2-1; D call uncertain. The CDR3 sequence is 15 residues long. Germline V gives CDR1 LGHNA, CDR2 YSLEER. Trimming stripped 0 bases from V and 4 bases from J, with 10 bases between.

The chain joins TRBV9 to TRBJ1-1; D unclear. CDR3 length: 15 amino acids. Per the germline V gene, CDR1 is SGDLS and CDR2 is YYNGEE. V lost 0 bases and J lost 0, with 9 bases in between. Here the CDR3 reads CASSVEPGLNTEAFF. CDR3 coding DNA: TGTGCCAGCAGCGTAGAACCGGGATTGAACACTGAAGCTTTCTTT.

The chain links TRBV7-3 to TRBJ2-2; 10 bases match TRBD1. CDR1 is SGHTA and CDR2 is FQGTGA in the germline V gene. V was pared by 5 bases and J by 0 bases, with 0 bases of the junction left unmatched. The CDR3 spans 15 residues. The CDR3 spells CASSDRGPNTGELFF. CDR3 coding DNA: TGTGCCAGCAGCGACAGGGGGCCGAACACCGGGGAGCTGTTTTTT.

Written as DNA, the CDR3 is TGCGCCAGCAGCCAAGATTGGACTAGCTACAATGAGCAGTTCTTC. Its translation is CASSQDWTSYNEQFF. The chain has TRBV4-3 and TRBJ2-1; 7 bases agree with TRBD2. Germline trimming cut 0 bases from V and 3 bases from J; bases unmatched to any gene: 2. The CDR3 length is 15 residues. Germline-derived CDR1 and CDR2 are LGHNA and YSLEER.

Here the CDR3 DNA reads TGCAGCGTAAATACAGGGCCGTATGGCTACACCTTC. As protein: CSVNTGPYGYTF. The rearrangement links TRBV29-1 to TRBJ1-2, with a weak D call TRBD1 (6 bases). The CDR3 runs to 12 residues. Germline values: CDR1 SQVTM, CDR2 ANQGSEA. V shed 6 bases and J shed 5 bases, with 13 bases lying between them.

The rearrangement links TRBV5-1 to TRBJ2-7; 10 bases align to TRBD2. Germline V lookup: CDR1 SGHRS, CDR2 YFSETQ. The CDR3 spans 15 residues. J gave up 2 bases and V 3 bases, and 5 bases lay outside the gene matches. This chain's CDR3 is CASSSISGGPYEQYF. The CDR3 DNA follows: TGCGCCAGCAGCTCTATTAGCGGGGGGCCCTACGAGCAGTACTTC.

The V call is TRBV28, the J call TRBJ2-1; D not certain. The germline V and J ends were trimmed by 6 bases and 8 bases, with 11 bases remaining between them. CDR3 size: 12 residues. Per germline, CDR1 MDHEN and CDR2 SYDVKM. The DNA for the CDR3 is TGTGCCAGCAGCTCTTTCAGCGATGAGCAGTTCTTC. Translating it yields CASSSFSDEQFF.

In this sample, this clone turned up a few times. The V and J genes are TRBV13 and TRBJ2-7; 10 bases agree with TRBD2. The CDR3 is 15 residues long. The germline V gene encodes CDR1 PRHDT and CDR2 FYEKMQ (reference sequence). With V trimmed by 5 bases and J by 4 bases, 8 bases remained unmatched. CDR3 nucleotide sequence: TGTGCCAGCAGCCCCCAGAGCGGGAGGGGATACGAGCAGTACTTC. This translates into CASSPQSGRGYEQYF.

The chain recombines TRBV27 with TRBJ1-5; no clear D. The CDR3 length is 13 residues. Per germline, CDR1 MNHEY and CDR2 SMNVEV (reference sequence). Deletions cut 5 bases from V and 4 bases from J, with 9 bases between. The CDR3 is CASSAAGNQPQHF. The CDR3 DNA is TGTGCCAGCAGTGCGGCCGGGAATCAGCCCCAGCATTTT.

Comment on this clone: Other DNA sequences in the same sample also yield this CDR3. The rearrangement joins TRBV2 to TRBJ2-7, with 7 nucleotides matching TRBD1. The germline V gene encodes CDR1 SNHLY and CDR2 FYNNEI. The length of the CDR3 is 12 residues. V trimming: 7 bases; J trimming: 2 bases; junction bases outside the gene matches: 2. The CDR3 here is CASIDRAYEQYF. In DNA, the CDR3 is TGTGCCAGCATCGACAGGGCCTACGAGCAGTACTTC. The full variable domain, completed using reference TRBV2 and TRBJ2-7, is EPEVTQTPSHQVTQMGQEVILRCVPISNHLYFYWYRQILGQKVEFLVSFYNNEISEKSEIFDDQFSVERPDGSNFTLKIRSTKLEDSAMYFCASIDRAYEQYFGPGTRLTVT.

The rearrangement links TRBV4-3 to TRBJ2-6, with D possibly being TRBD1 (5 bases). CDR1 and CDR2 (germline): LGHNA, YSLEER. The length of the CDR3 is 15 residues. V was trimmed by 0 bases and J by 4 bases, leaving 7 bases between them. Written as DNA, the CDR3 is TGCGCCAGCAGCCAAGAAGGGGCCGGGGCCAACGTCCTGACTTTC. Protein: CASSQEGAGANVLTF.

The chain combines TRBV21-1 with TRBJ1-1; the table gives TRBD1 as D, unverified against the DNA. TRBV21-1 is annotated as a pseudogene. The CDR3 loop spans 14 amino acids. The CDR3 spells CASSKGRGLPEAFF. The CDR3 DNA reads TGTGCCAGCAGCAAAGGCAGGGGGCTCCCTGAAGCTTTCTTT.

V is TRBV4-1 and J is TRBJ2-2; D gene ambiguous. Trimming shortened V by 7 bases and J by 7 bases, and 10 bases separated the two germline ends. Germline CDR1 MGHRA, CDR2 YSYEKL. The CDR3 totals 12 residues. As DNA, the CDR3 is TGCGCCAGCAACGTCAACGGCGGGGAGCTGTTTTTT. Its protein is CASNVNGGELFF.

CDR3 nucleotide sequence: TGTGCCAGCAGTTCCCTCCCGGGAGTGAACACTGAAGCTTTCTTT. Encoded protein: CASSSLPGVNTEAFF. The V and J genes are TRBV6-5 and TRBJ1-1, with no clear D. Germline CDR1 is MNHEY and CDR2 is SVGAGI. V was shortened by 4 bases and J by 0 bases, with 12 bases between the two germline ends. There are 15 residues in the CDR3.

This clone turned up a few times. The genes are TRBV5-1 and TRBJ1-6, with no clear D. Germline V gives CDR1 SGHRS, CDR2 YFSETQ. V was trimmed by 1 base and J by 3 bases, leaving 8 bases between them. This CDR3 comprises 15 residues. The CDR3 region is CASSLKQSYNSPLHF. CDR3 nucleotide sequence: TGCGCCAGCAGCTTGAAACAGAGCTATAATTCACCCCTCCACTTT.

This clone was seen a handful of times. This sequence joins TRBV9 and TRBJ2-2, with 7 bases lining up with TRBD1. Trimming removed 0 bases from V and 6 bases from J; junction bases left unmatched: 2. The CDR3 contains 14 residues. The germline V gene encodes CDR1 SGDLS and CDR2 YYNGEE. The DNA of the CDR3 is TGTGCCAGCAGCGTAGACACAGGGGCCGGGGAGCTGTTTTTT. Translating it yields CASSVDTGAGELFF.

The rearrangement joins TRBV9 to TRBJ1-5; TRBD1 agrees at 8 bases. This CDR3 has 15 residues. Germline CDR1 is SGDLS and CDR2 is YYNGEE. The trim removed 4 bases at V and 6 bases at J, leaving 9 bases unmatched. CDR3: CASSTTGENGQPQHF. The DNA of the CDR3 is TGTGCCAGCAGCACGACAGGGGAAAACGGTCAGCCCCAGCATTTT.